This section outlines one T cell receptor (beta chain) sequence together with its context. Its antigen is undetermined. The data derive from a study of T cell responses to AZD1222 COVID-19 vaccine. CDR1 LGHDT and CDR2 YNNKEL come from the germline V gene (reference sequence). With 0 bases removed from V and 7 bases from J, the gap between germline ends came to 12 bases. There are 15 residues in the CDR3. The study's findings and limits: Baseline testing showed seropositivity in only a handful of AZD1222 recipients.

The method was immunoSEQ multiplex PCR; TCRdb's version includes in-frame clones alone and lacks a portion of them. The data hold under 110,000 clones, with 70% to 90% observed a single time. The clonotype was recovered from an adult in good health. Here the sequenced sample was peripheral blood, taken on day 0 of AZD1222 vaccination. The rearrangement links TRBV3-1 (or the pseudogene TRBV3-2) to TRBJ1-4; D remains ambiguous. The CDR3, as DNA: TGTGCCAGCAGCCAAGACCCGATAGAGACTGAAAAACTGTTTTTT. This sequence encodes CASSQDPIETEKLFF.